This section outlines one T cell receptor beta chain sequence together with its context. Antigen: not known. Nashville, Tennessee was home to all donors, who were Caucasian adults. The sample comes from a study of shared clonotypes between healthy human individuals. The study's findings and limits: Sampling included only blood; tissue repertoires likely differ. Estimated clonotype richness was generally higher in naive than memory subsets.

The protocol was immunoSEQ multiplex PCR, while the TCRdb copy is restricted to in-frame clones and leaves out a portion. The data contain 950,000 to 1,100,000 clones, approximately 76% of them singletons. The V gene's germline CDR1 is MRHNA and CDR2 SNTAGT. The CDR3 runs to 14 residues. Trimming stripped 8 bases from V and 0 bases from J, with 13 bases between. The chain has TRBV6-4 and TRBJ1-1; no firm D call. The sequence came from a man aged 18 to 30 in good health. Source material: memory CD4+ T cells sorted from blood. Subset meaning: CD45RA-negative fraction. The CDR3: CASRDFSLNTEAFF. The CDR3 coding sequence is TGTGCCAGCCGAGATTTCTCACTGAACACTGAAGCTTTCTTT.